These 26 T cell receptor beta chains share one sample of origin, sequenced in a study of blood T cell repertoires in COVID-19. Clones were sequenced by immunoSEQ multiplex PCR, and TCRdb holds only the in-frame ones, with some missing. The sample has approximately 60,000 clones, over 75% seen once; the top ten hold around a sixth. Sequencing was done on a sample of peripheral blood. All receptors come from a man aged 55 to 70 with acute or convalescent COVID-19.

The rearrangement uses TRBV7-2 and TRBJ2-7, with D perhaps TRBD2 (6 bases). CDR1 and CDR2 from the germline V gene are SGHTA and FQGNSA. This CDR3 region has 15 residues. V was trimmed by 1 base and J by 0 bases, leaving 10 bases between them. The CDR3 sequence: CASSLVGTHSYEQYF. In DNA form, the CDR3 reads TGTGCCAGCAGCTTAGTAGGGACTCACTCCTACGAGCAGTACTTC.

This clone was recorded a few times. The chain uses TRBV10-3 and TRBJ2-7, with D unclear. Trimming cost V 10 bases and J 6 bases, with 19 bases left between them. The CDR3 runs to 13 residues. The V gene's germline CDR1 is ENHRY and CDR2 SYGVKD. The CDR3 DNA reads as TGTGCCACCACCCCGCAGTTAACGGGCGAGCAGTACTTC. As protein: CATTPQLTGEQYF.

This clone was found a few times. The chain has TRBV29-1 and TRBJ2-7, with D possibly matching TRBD1 (6 bases). CDR1 is SQVTM and CDR2 is ANQGSEA in the germline V gene. The CDR3 contains 13 residues. The ends were cut back, 4 bases at V and 6 bases at J, with 16 bases in the middle. The CDR3 spells CSVADRPAGEQYF. In DNA, the CDR3 is TGCAGCGTTGCCGACAGGCCTGCGGGCGAGCAGTACTTC.

This clone has only a few counts. The chain carries TRBV6-5 and TRBJ2-7, with D perhaps matching TRBD2 (6 bases). The CDR3 consists of 13 residues. V shed 6 bases and J shed 7 bases, with 16 bases lying between them. CDR1 is MNHEY and CDR2 is SVGAGI in the germline V gene. CDR3 coding DNA: TGTGCCAGCAGGAGGCGGGGATCGGGGGAGCAGTACTTC. Protein: CASRRRGSGEQYF.

This chain joins TRBV11-2 and TRBJ2-7; TRBD1 matches at 11 bases. The V and J ends lost 1 base and 2 bases, in that order; junction bases with no gene match: 4. The CDR3 length is 16 residues. CDR1 and CDR2 (germline): SGHAT, FQNNGV. CDR3 residues: CASSLGGQGATYEQYF. CDR3 DNA: TGTGCCAGCAGCTTAGGTGGACAGGGGGCGACCTACGAGCAGTACTTC.

The chain combines TRBV18 with TRBJ2-7; weak D call: TRBD1 (5 bases). The CDR3 contains 11 residues. The germline V gene encodes CDR1 KGHSH and CDR2 LQKENI. With 4 bases removed from V and 4 bases from J, the gap between germline ends came to 5 bases. The CDR3 region is CASSQGYEQYF. DNA of the CDR3: TGTGCCAGCTCACAGGGGTACGAGCAGTACTTC.

The chain couples TRBV20-1 to TRBJ2-3; D is perhaps TRBD2 (6 bases). Per germline, CDR1 DFQATT and CDR2 SNEGSKA (reference sequence). The CDR3 runs 14 residues. V lost 3 bases to trimming and J lost 2 bases, with 12 bases between them. This CDR3 is CSASSGLYTDTQYF. The CDR3 nucleotides are TGCAGTGCTAGTAGCGGCTTATACACAGATACGCAGTATTTT.

V and J are TRBV2 and TRBJ2-7; 7 nucleotides align to TRBD2. This CDR3 is 17 amino acids long. In germline, CDR1 is SNHLY, CDR2 FYNNEI. The V segment lost 3 bases and the J segment 1 base; nucleotides outside the gene matches: 12. The CDR3 region has the DNA TGTGCCAGCAGTGAGCTTCTACGCGGGGGTCCGTCCTACGAGCAGTACTTC. This gives the protein CASSELLRGGPSYEQYF.

This chain connects TRBV4-2 to TRBJ2-2; 8 nucleotides align to TRBD2. The V gene end was trimmed by 0 bases and the J gene end by 6 bases; junction bases not matched to a gene: 18. This CDR3 comprises 20 residues. Germline CDR1 LGHNA, CDR2 YNFKEQ. The CDR3: CASSQDQQGWREVNAGELFF. The CDR3 region has the DNA TGTGCCAGCAGCCAAGATCAGCAGGGGTGGCGGGAGGTAAACGCCGGGGAGCTGTTTTTT.

The CDR3 DNA is TGCGCCAGCAGCTTATCCGGACAGGTGAACACTGAAGCTTTCTTT. Protein: CASSLSGQVNTEAFF. The V and J genes are TRBV5-1 and TRBJ1-1; 7 bases line up with TRBD1. CDR3 length: 15 residues. J lost 0 bases, V lost 2 bases, and 4 bases had no gene match. CDR1 SGHRS and CDR2 YFSETQ come from the germline V gene.

The CDR3 loop reads CASSQDRGGETQYF. The DNA for the CDR3 is TGTGCCAGCAGCCAGGACCGGGGGGGAGAGACCCAGTACTTC. V usage is TRBV4-2 and J usage is TRBJ2-5, with 8 bases lining up with TRBD2. V shed 3 bases and J 4 bases; nucleotides not matched to a gene: 4. From germline, CDR1 is LGHNA and CDR2 YNFKEQ. CDR3 length: 14 amino acids.

This chain uses TRBV2 with TRBJ1-1; D is unresolved. This CDR3 comprises 14 residues. The ends were cut back, 1 base at V and 7 bases at J, with 13 bases in the middle. Germline V gives CDR1 SNHLY, CDR2 FYNNEI. The CDR3 nucleotides read TGTGCCAGCAGTGAAGATGGAGGGTACGGTGAAGCTTTCTTT. Residues: CASSEDGGYGEAFF.

The V and J genes are TRBV6-5 and TRBJ1-2; a possible D gene is TRBD1 (5 bases). Trimming removed 8 bases at V and 4 bases at J, with 17 bases between. This CDR3 spans 14 amino acids. CDR1 and CDR2 from the germline V gene are MNHEY and SVGAGI. The CDR3 sequence is CASPRGEVGYGYTF. CDR3 bases: TGTGCCAGCCCTCGGGGGGAGGTAGGCTATGGCTACACCTTC.

J is TRBJ2-7 and V is TRBV15; 8 nucleotides line up with TRBD1. The CDR3 length is 13 residues. Germline CDR1 LNHNV, CDR2 YYDKDF (reference sequence). V lost 5 bases to trimming and J lost 4 bases; unmatched junction nucleotides: 4. Here the CDR3 reads CATSPGQEYEQYF. The CDR3 DNA reads as TGTGCCACCAGCCCGGGACAGGAGTACGAGCAGTACTTC. The complete variable domain, with remaining parts taken from reference TRBV15 and TRBJ2-7, reads DAMVIQNPRYQVTQFGKPVTLSCSQTLNHNVMYWYQQKSSQAPKLLFHYYDKDFNNEADTPDNFQSRRPNTSFCFLDIRSPGLGDTAMYLCATSPGQEYEQYFGPGTRLTVT.

This clone was detected a few times. The genes are TRBV19 and TRBJ1-1; D not resolved. The germline CDR1 and CDR2 sequences are LNHDA and SQIVND (reference sequence). The CDR3 is 15 amino acids. V gave up 3 bases and J gave up 0 bases, with 11 bases separating them. This CDR3 is CASSMHRELNTEAFF. CDR3 DNA sequence: TGTGCCAGTAGTATGCATCGGGAGTTGAACACTGAAGCTTTCTTT.

The rearrangement links TRBV6-1 to TRBJ2-4, with TRBD2 matching over 11 bases. With V trimmed by 4 bases and J by 6 bases, 8 bases remained unmatched. CDR1 and CDR2 (germline): MNHNS, SASEGT. There are 16 residues in the CDR3. As DNA, the CDR3 is TGTGCCAGCAGTGCTTCCGGGACTAGCGGCTTAAACATTCAGTACTTC. Encoded protein: CASSASGTSGLNIQYF.

The chain uses TRBV2 and TRBJ2-7, with D possibly matching TRBD1 (5 bases). Germline CDR1 and CDR2: SNHLY and FYNNEI. This CDR3 is 13 amino acids long. Trimming shortened V by 8 bases and J by 7 bases, and 18 bases separated the two germline ends. The CDR3 nucleotides read TGTGCCAGCGTCGCCCAGGGTGTTGGGGAGCAGTACTTC. Translated: CASVAQGVGEQYF.

The chain employs TRBV2 and TRBJ1-2; TRBD1 is a possible D gene (5 bases). This CDR3 region has 14 residues. Germline V CDR1 and CDR2: SNHLY, FYNNEI. The V gene lost 7 bases and the J gene lost 7 bases, with 19 bases spanning the gap. The CDR3 bases are TGTGCCAGCATTACGACGGACACCTCAGGTGGCTACACCTTC. The encoded protein is CASITTDTSGGYTF. Supplemented by reference TRBV2 and TRBJ1-2, the full variable domain reads EPEVTQTPSHQVTQMGQEVILRCVPISNHLYFYWYRQILGQKVEFLVSFYNNEISEKSEIFDDQFSVERPDGSNFTLKIRSTKLEDSAMYFCASITTDTSGGYTFGSGTRLTVV.

V is TRBV12-3 or TRBV12-4 and J is TRBJ1-2; TRBD1 is a possible D gene (6 bases). The CDR3 is 12 residues long. V lost 5 bases and J 7 bases, leaving 11 bases between the germline ends. The CDR3 protein is CASSIQGSGYTF. The CDR3 DNA sequence: TGTGCCAGCAGTATACAGGGCAGTGGCTACACCTTC.

The rearrangement links TRBV11-2 to TRBJ2-5; D is ambiguous. CDR1 is SGHAT and CDR2 is FQNNGV in the germline V gene. Trimming removed 0 bases from V and 2 bases from J, with 10 bases in between. The CDR3 totals 15 residues. The CDR3 loop reads CASSLEWSRQETQYF. The CDR3 DNA reads as TGTGCCAGCAGCTTAGAATGGTCCAGGCAAGAGACCCAGTACTTC.

This clone has only a few counts. The V call is TRBV6-5, the J call TRBJ2-2; tentative D call: TRBD1 (6 bases). The CDR3 sequence is 13 residues long. Germline V gene lookup returns CDR1 MNHEY and CDR2 SVGAGI. The V and J ends lost 6 bases and 4 bases respectively, with 9 bases between them. The CDR3 spells CASRRGSTGELFF. The CDR3, as DNA: TGTGCCAGCAGGAGGGGGTCCACCGGGGAGCTGTTTTTT.

This clone appeared a few times. The rearrangement links TRBV5-1 to TRBJ2-5; 12 bases fit TRBD1. Germline CDR1 reads SGHRS; CDR2 reads YFSETQ. Trimming cost V 2 bases and J 4 bases; bases outside gene matches: 3. The CDR3 spans 15 residues. The CDR3 bases are TGCGCCAGCAGCTTCGGGACAGGGGGCTCAGAGACCCAGTACTTC. This gives the protein CASSFGTGGSETQYF.

The chain joins TRBV9 to TRBJ1-5, with 7 bases identical to TRBD1. Trimming cost V 2 bases and J 2 bases; bases outside gene matches: 1. The CDR3 extends over 14 amino acids. CDR1 and CDR2 from the germline V gene are SGDLS and YYNGEE. The DNA for the CDR3 is TGTGCCAGCAGCGTTACAGGGGGCAATCAGCCCCAGCATTTT. As protein: CASSVTGGNQPQHF. Full variable domain (outside the CDR3, taken from reference TRBV9 and TRBJ1-5): DSGVTQTPKHLITATGQRVTLRCSPRSGDLSVYWYQQSLDQGLQFLIQYYNGEERAKGNILERFSAQQFPDLHSELNLSSLELGDSALYFCASSVTGGNQPQHFGDGTRLSIL.

The J gene is TRBJ1-1, the V gene TRBV18; D unclear. V dropped 2 bases and J dropped 0 bases, with 10 bases sitting between them. This CDR3 spans 15 amino acids. The germline V gene encodes CDR1 KGHSH and CDR2 LQKENI. DNA of the CDR3: TGTGCCAGCTCACCAAGACTCGGCTTGAACACTGAAGCTTTCTTT. Translated, it gives CASSPRLGLNTEAFF.

V gene TRBV4-2 combines with J gene TRBJ2-7; 11 bases align to TRBD2. The germline V gene encodes CDR1 LGHNA and CDR2 YNFKEQ. After removal of 4 bases from V and 2 bases from J, the junction contained 4 bases not matched to a gene. This CDR3 is 15 amino acids long. The CDR3 nucleotides are TGTGCCAGCAGCCCCGGGACTAGCGGCGCCTACGAGCAGTACTTC. As protein: CASSPGTSGAYEQYF.

The chain recombines TRBV11-2 with TRBJ2-1; the D gene is possibly TRBD2 (5 bases). V lost 4 bases to trimming and J lost 7 bases, with 11 bases between them. The CDR3 is 13 residues long. Germline V gene lookup returns CDR1 SGHAT and CDR2 FQNNGV. The CDR3 loop reads CASSYGLTNEQFF. CDR3 bases: TGTGCCAGCAGCTACGGACTCACGAATGAGCAGTTCTTC.